These 29 T cell receptor beta chains share one sample of origin, sequenced in a study of blood T cells in healthy people across ages. Using a J-beta primer mix together with a sample-barcoded 5' primer, a second PCR was run for about 7 to 12 cycles. Using its own MiXCR run on the 5' RACE reads, TCRdb lists one record per CDR3 protein. The sample carries approximately 960,000 distinct CDR3 sequences, roughly 28% recorded once. These data are also associated with another study on T cells of mothers and their children.

The source material was blood. The receptor set was obtained from a woman in her thirties or forties in good health.

The sample holds a few counts of this clonotype. The chain is built from TRBV5-5 and TRBJ2-5; 10 bases are a match to TRBD2. The trim removed 4 bases at V and 1 base at J, leaving 7 bases unmatched. Germline-derived CDR1 and CDR2 are SGHKS and YYEKEE (reference sequence). The CDR3 sequence is 16 residues long. The CDR3 nucleotides are TGTGCCAGCAGCATATCTAGCGGGGGTTTCCAAGAGACCCAGTACTTC. This encodes CASSISSGGFQETQYF.

The genes are TRBV6-9 and TRBJ2-3, with 10 bases fitting TRBD2. The J segment lost 1 base and the V segment lost 5 bases, leaving 15 bases of the junction unmatched. The germline V gene has CDR1 MNHGY and CDR2 SVAAGI. The CDR3 consists of 19 residues. CDR3 protein: CASSPRPERGGKGTDTQYF. CDR3 nucleotides: TGTGCCAGCAGTCCAAGACCAGAGCGGGGGGGTAAGGGCACAGATACGCAGTATTTT.

The chain links TRBV4-3 to TRBJ1-3; D call uncertain. The V end was cut by 0 bases, the J end by 0 bases, with 12 bases between. There are 17 residues in the CDR3. CDR1 LGHNA and CDR2 YSLEER come from the germline V gene. CDR3 bases: TGCGCCAGCAGCCAAGATCCGCAGTCCCTCTCTGGAAACACCATATATTTT. It is translated as CASSQDPQSLSGNTIYF.

This clonotype was picked up many times. The genes are TRBV29-1 and TRBJ1-2, with a tentative D call TRBD1 (5 bases). V gave up 7 bases and J gave up 1 base, with 16 bases separating them. The CDR3 spans 14 residues. The germline gives CDR1 SQVTM, CDR2 ANQGSEA. The DNA of the CDR3 is TGCAGCGGACGACAGCTAGAGCTTAACTATGGCTACACCTTC. This translates into CSGRQLELNYGYTF. Together with reference TRBV29-1 and TRBJ1-2, the CDR3 gives the full variable domain: SAVISQKPSRDICQRGTSLTIQCQVDSQVTMMFWYRQQPGQSLTLIATANQGSEATYESGFVIDKFPISRPNLTFSTLTVSNMSPEDSSIYLCSGRQLELNYGYTFGSGTRLTVV.

This clonotype came up many times. The genes are TRBV5-1 and TRBJ1-2; 7 nucleotides align to TRBD1. The germline gives CDR1 SGHRS, CDR2 YFSETQ. Germline trimming cut 4 bases from V and 4 bases from J; bases unmatched to any gene: 7. CDR3 length: 14 amino acids. The CDR3 region has the DNA TGCGCCAGCAGCGCGCCGGGACAGCCCTATGGCTACACCTTC. Amino acids: CASSAPGQPYGYTF. The entire variable domain, with the rest obtained from reference TRBV5-1 and TRBJ1-2, is as follows: KAGVTQTPRYLIKTRGQQVTLSCSPISGHRSVSWYQQTPGQGLQFLFEYFSETQRNKGNFPGRFSGRQFSNSRSEMNVSTLELGDSALYLCASSAPGQPYGYTFGSGTRLTVV.

The chain recombines TRBV29-1 with TRBJ2-6, with D maybe TRBD1 (5 bases). The CDR3 is 15 residues long. CDR1 SQVTM and CDR2 ANQGSEA come from the germline V gene. Trimming shortened V by 3 bases and J by 1 base, and 10 bases separated the two germline ends. The CDR3, as DNA: TGCAGCGTTGATTCAAGGGGATCTGGGGCCAACGTCCTGACTTTC. Its protein is CSVDSRGSGANVLTF.

V gene TRBV2 combines with J gene TRBJ2-6, with no clear D. The CDR3 extends over 17 amino acids. The germline gives CDR1 SNHLY, CDR2 FYNNEI. The V and J ends lost 1 base and 0 bases respectively, with 10 bases between them. The CDR3 sequence is CASSEVDFGSGANVLTF. Here the CDR3 DNA reads TGTGCCAGCAGTGAAGTAGATTTTGGCTCTGGGGCCAACGTCCTGACTTTC.

This clonotype was observed a few times. The V gene is TRBV24-1, the J gene TRBJ1-2, with D perhaps matching TRBD1 (5 bases). Trimming pared 9 bases from V and 7 bases from J, leaving 32 bases between. The CDR3 is made up of 18 amino acids. Germline V gene sequence: CDR1 KGHDR, CDR2 SFDVKD. The CDR3, as DNA: TGTGCCACCCCTCAGGAGGGTAAGGGGTCACCGACCTATCCTGGCTACACCTTC. Amino acid sequence: CATPQEGKGSPTYPGYTF.

This clonotype was seen ten or more times. V is TRBV3-1 and J is TRBJ2-5, with 8 bases aligning to TRBD2. Trimming at V came to 6 bases and at J to 4 bases, leaving 4 bases not matched to a gene. The CDR3 is made up of 13 amino acids. Germline V lookup: CDR1 LGHDT, CDR2 YNNKEL (reference sequence). CDR3 sequence: CASRHGLAETQYF. The CDR3 coding sequence is TGTGCCAGCAGACATGGACTAGCAGAGACCCAGTACTTC.

The chain links TRBV28 to TRBJ2-3; possibly TRBD2 for D (6 bases). V lost 5 bases and J 3 bases, leaving 18 bases between the germline ends. This CDR3 region has 16 residues. Germline V gives CDR1 MDHEN, CDR2 SYDVKM. CDR3 loop: CASSPSTLGGTDTQYF. DNA for the CDR3: TGTGCCAGCAGTCCCTCGACGTTGGGGGGTACAGATACGCAGTATTTT.

The V and J genes are TRBV28 and TRBJ1-2, with D perhaps TRBD1 (6 bases). The CDR3 sequence is 14 residues long. Trimming took 3 bases from V and 6 from J, leaving 14 bases between them. Germline V gene data show CDR1 as MDHEN and CDR2 as SYDVKM. CDR3 amino acids: CASSLGRGKDGYTF. The CDR3 DNA reads TGTGCCAGCAGTTTGGGCAGGGGAAAAGATGGCTACACCTTC.

The chain combines TRBV7-2 with TRBJ2-3; D tentatively fits TRBD1 or TRBD2 (5 bases each). The CDR3 totals 13 residues. With 7 bases removed from V and 5 bases from J, the gap between germline ends came to 13 bases. Germline CDR1 and CDR2: SGHTA and FQGNSA. The DNA for the CDR3 is TGTGCCAGCAACCCGGGGCCCAGAGATACGCAGTATTTT. Translating it yields CASNPGPRDTQYF.

This clonotype was seen repeatedly, ten times or more. The V gene is TRBV20-1, the J gene TRBJ2-1; possibly TRBD2 for D (6 bases). V was pared by 8 bases and J by 5 bases, with 16 bases between. Germline V gene lookup returns CDR1 DFQATT and CDR2 SNEGSKA (reference sequence). There are 13 residues in the CDR3. CDR3 bases: TGCAGTAAAAGGGGCGGGGCTAACAATGAGCAGTTCTTC. Residues: CSKRGGANNEQFF.

This clonotype was seen a few times. The V gene is TRBV14, the J gene TRBJ2-1, with 10 bases identical to TRBD1. The germline CDR1 and CDR2 sequences are SGHDN and FVKESK. V lost 0 bases and J lost 9; bases outside the gene matches: 5. This CDR3 has 15 amino acids. CDR3 residues: CASSQDRQGAGEQFF. The CDR3 nucleotides read TGTGCCAGCAGCCAAGATCGACAGGGGGCGGGTGAGCAGTTCTTC.

On this clonotype: Since a much larger clone is just one base distant, this may be a read error. The chain joins TRBV12-3 or TRBV12-4 to TRBJ1-2; 7 bases match TRBD1. This CDR3 has 14 residues. V was pared by 6 bases and J by 6 bases, with 10 bases of the junction left unmatched. The CDR3 nucleotides are TGTGCCAGCAGCCCAACCCCAGGGGGAAATGGCTACACCTTC. As protein: CASSPTPGGNGYTF.

The J gene is TRBJ1-5, the V gene TRBV20-1, with D unclear. The CDR3 is made up of 14 amino acids. Germline loops: CDR1 DFQATT, CDR2 SNEGSKA (reference sequence). Deletions cut 1 base from V and 2 bases from J, with 9 bases between. The CDR3 region is CSARGGQGNQPQHF. The CDR3 coding sequence is TGCAGTGCTAGAGGAGGGCAGGGCAATCAGCCCCAGCATTTT.

This clonotype was observed at least ten times. The rearrangement uses TRBV6-6 and TRBJ1-4, with 9 bases lining up with TRBD1. Trimming cost V 0 bases and J 7 bases; bases outside gene matches: 3. Germline V lookup: CDR1 MNHNY, CDR2 SVGAGI (reference sequence). The CDR3 sequence is 15 residues long. CDR3: CASSYSRDRAEKLFF. The CDR3 DNA reads as TGTGCCAGCAGTTACTCTCGGGACAGGGCTGAAAAACTGTTTTTT.

V is TRBV9 and J is TRBJ1-2, with D unclear. The germline V and J ends were trimmed by 3 bases and 5 bases, with 14 bases remaining between them. CDR1 and CDR2 (germline): SGDLS, YYNGEE. The CDR3 length is 14 residues. In nucleotides, the CDR3 is TGTGCCAGCAGCGCCTACCACAAGAGGTATGGCTACACCTTC. It codes for CASSAYHKRYGYTF. Supplemented by reference TRBV9 and TRBJ1-2, the full variable domain reads DSGVTQTPKHLITATGQRVTLRCSPRSGDLSVYWYQQSLDQGLQFLIQYYNGEERAKGNILERFSAQQFPDLHSELNLSSLELGDSALYFCASSAYHKRYGYTFGSGTRLTVV.

V gene TRBV19 combines with J gene TRBJ1-6; D is undetermined. CDR3 length: 15 amino acids. Deletions cut 3 bases from V and 7 bases from J, with 13 bases between. Germline-derived CDR1 and CDR2 are LNHDA and SQIVND (reference sequence). The CDR3 sequence is CASSMGGRRNSPLHF. In DNA, the CDR3 is TGTGCCAGTAGTATGGGCGGCAGGAGAAATTCACCCCTCCACTTT.

This clonotype has more than one count but fewer than ten. CDR3 loop: CASSQGGTRNSEQFF. CDR3 DNA sequence: TGTGCCAGCAGCCAAGGAGGGACTAGAAATAGTGAGCAGTTCTTC. This chain connects TRBV3-1 to TRBJ2-1; 8 bases agree with TRBD2. V gave up 1 base and J gave up 9 bases; unmatched junction bases: 8. The CDR3 covers 15 residues. Germline loops: CDR1 LGHDT, CDR2 YNNKEL (reference sequence).

The chain recombines TRBV5-1 with TRBJ2-3; 9 bases are shared with TRBD2. Germline V gives CDR1 SGHRS, CDR2 YFSETQ. The CDR3 length is 15 residues. V shed 4 bases, J shed 5 bases, and the junction held 8 bases outside the gene matches. CDR3 amino acids: CASSDPGLAGDTQYF. CDR3 nucleotide sequence: TGCGCCAGCAGCGACCCGGGACTAGCAGGAGATACGCAGTATTTT.

This clonotype was observed a few times. The chain combines TRBV10-3 with TRBJ1-2, with 7 positions matching TRBD1. CDR3 length equals 14 residues. Trimming took 3 bases from V and 5 from J; bases not matched to a gene: 6. Germline assignment: CDR1 ENHRY and CDR2 SYGVKD. In DNA form, the CDR3 reads TGTGCCATCAGTGAAAACAGGGGCGGGTATGGCTACACCTTC. This encodes CAISENRGGYGYTF.

This clonotype has a count of ten or more. J is TRBJ2-7 and V is TRBV27; TRBD2 agrees at 8 bases. In germline, CDR1 is MNHEY, CDR2 SMNVEV (reference sequence). Trimming took 4 bases from V and 0 from J; bases not matched to a gene: 14. There are 18 residues in the CDR3. As DNA, the CDR3 is TGTGCCAGCAGTTACGGGAGGGTCGGCAGTTATAGCTCCTACGAGCAGTACTTC. This gives the protein CASSYGRVGSYSSYEQYF.

Ten or more counts support this clonotype. This chain links TRBV20-1 with TRBJ2-5; D possibly corresponds to TRBD1 (5 bases). V shed 4 bases and J shed 5 bases, with 14 bases lying between them. This CDR3 comprises 13 residues. Germline values: CDR1 DFQATT, CDR2 SNEGSKA (reference sequence). The CDR3 spells CSANPHRMETQYF. CDR3 in DNA: TGCAGTGCTAACCCCCACAGGATGGAGACCCAGTACTTC.

A remark on this clonotype: The junction does not match germline at one end; this may be a read error. The gene calls are TRBV15 and TRBJ1-5, with a tentative D call TRBD1 (5 bases). Germline-derived CDR1 and CDR2 are LNHNV and YYDKDF (reference sequence). CDR3 length: 14 amino acids. The CDR3 here is CATSRDGGDQPQHF. DNA for the CDR3: TGTGCCACCAGCCGAGACGGGGGAGATCAGCCCCAGCATTTT.

In its sample, this clonotype was seen a few times. The CDR3 loop reads CASRGLAGEQFF. The CDR3 DNA sequence: TGTGCCAGCAGGGGACTAGCGGGGGAGCAGTTCTTC. The chain employs TRBV3-1 and TRBJ2-1; 13 positions match TRBD2. The germline CDR1 and CDR2 sequences are LGHDT and YNNKEL (reference sequence). Trimming cost V 6 bases and J 10 bases; bases outside gene matches: 0. The CDR3 loop spans 12 amino acids.

The chain is built from TRBV28 and TRBJ1-2; the D gene is possibly TRBD1 (5 bases). Germline V gene lookup returns CDR1 MDHEN and CDR2 SYDVKM. Trimming cost V 2 bases and J 10 bases, with 20 bases left between them. This CDR3 comprises 15 residues. The CDR3 is CASSLVGQAQGDYTF. CDR3 in DNA: TGTGCCAGCAGTTTAGTTGGGCAGGCTCAGGGTGACTACACCTTC.

The chain links TRBV7-2 to TRBJ1-2, with a weak D call TRBD1 (5 bases). Trimming took off 5 bases at V and 1 base at J, with 17 bases between the two ends. The CDR3 is 16 residues long. The germline V gene encodes CDR1 SGHTA and CDR2 FQGNSA. The CDR3 region has the DNA TGTGCCAGCAGCCGGGACCGGAGGGACTTTAACTATGGCTACACCTTC. It translates to CASSRDRRDFNYGYTF. Combining the CDR3 with reference TRBV7-2 and TRBJ1-2 gives the whole variable domain GAGVSQSPSNKVTEKGKDVELRCDPISGHTALYWYRQSLGQGLEFLIYFQGNSAPDKSGLPSDRFSAERTGGSVSTLTIQRTQQEDSAVYLCASSRDRRDFNYGYTFGSGTRLTVV.

The chain uses TRBV20-1 and TRBJ1-1; possible D gene TRBD1, 5 bases. The CDR3 extends over 13 amino acids. V was cut by 6 bases and J by 0 bases, with 11 bases left in between. Looked up from germline, CDR1 is DFQATT and CDR2 is SNEGSKA (reference sequence). The CDR3 here is CSASQDMNTEAFF. The CDR3 bases are TGCAGTGCCTCACAGGATATGAACACTGAAGCTTTCTTT.